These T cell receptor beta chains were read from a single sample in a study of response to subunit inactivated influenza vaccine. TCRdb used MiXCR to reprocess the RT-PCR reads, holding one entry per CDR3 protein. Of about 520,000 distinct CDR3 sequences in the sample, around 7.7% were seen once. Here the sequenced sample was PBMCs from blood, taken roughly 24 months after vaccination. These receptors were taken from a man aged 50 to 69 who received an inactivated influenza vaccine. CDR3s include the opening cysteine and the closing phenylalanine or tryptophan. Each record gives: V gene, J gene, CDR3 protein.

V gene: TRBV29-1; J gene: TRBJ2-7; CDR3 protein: CSVASWDSGSRYEQYF
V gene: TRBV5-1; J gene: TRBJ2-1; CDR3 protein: CASSRDRGRTEQFF
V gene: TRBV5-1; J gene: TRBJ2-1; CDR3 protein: CASAARSGSSYNEQFF
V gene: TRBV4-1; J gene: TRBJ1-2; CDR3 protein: CASSQFRDYGYTF
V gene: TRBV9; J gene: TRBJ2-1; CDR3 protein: CASSPGRVSYNEQFF
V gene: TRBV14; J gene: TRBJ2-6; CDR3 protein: CASSPFSSGAGANVLTF
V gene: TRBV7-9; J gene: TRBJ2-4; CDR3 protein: CASSQGAFENIQYF
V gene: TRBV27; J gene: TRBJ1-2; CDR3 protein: CASSPKGRDGYTF
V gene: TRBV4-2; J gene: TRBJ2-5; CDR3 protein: CASSQVDREETQYF
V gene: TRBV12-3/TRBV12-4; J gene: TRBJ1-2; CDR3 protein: CANLGDHGYTF
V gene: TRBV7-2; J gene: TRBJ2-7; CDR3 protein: CASSALTNSREQYF
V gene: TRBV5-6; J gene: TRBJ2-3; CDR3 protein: CASTWQGLSTDTQYF
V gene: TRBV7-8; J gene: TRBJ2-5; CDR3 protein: CASSLWPLAEEETQYF
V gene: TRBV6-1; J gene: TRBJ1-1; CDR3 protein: CASSLGQGWTEAFF
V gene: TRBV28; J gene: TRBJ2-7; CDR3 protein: CASSASGTGSNEQYF
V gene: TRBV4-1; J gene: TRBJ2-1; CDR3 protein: CASSQDAVPTDEQFF
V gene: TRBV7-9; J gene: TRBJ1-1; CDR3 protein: CASSWGLLNTEAFF
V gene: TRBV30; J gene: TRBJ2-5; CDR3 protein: CAWSSGHLFRETQYF
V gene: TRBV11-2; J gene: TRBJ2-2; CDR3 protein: CASSLSWSPANTGELFF
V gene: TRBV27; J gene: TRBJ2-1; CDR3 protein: CASRQGRHNEQFF
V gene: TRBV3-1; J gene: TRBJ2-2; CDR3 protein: CASSQGNTLSAGELFF
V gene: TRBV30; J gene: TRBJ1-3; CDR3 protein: CAWSRTGGGYTIYF